This T cell receptor (beta chain) was observed in a study of T cell repertoires in cytomegalovirus infection. Study information: It was recently identified HLA-C-restricted and well-studied HLA-B-restricted CMV epitopes that the study used. A matching HLA type, together with CMV infection, was signaled by public TCR beta signatures.

In its sample, this clonotype was seen many times. The antigen remains undetermined. The V and J ends lost 5 bases and 0 bases respectively, with 9 bases between them. CDR1 and CDR2 from the germline V gene are SGHTA and FQGNSA. CDR3 length: 14 residues. TCRdb reprocessed the reads with MiXCR, giving one entry per CDR3 protein. This sample has approximately 300,000 distinct CDR3 sequences; roughly 25% occur once, and the top ten carry about an eighth. The clonotype originates from a human donor in good health (CMV status not recorded). Some clones in this sample may be carry-over from other donors' samples. The V gene is TRBV7-2, the J gene TRBJ2-3; D is unclear. The specimen comprised cultured PBMCs, sampled from culture after CMV antigen stimulation. The CDR3, as DNA: TGTGCCAGCAGCCGACCTTTGAGCACAGATACGCAGTATTTT. Protein sequence: CASSRPLSTDTQYF.